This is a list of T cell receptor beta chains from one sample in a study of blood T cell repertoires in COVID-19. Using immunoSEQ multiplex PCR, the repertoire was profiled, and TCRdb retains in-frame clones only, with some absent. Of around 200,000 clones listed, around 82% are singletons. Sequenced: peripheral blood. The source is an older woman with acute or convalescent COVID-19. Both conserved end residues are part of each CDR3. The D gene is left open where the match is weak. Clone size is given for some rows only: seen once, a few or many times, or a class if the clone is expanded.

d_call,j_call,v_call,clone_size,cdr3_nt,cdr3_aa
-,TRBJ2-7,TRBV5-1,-,TGCGCCAGCAGCTTCACAGGGTTAGGCCACGAGCAGTACTTC,CASSFTGLGHEQYF
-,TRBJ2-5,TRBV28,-,TGTGCCAGCAGTTTACCGTTTCAAGAGACCCAGTACTTC,CASSLPFQETQYF
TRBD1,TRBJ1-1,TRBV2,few,TGTGCCAGCAGTGCCGGACAGGGACTAGAAGCTTTCTTT,CASSAGQGLEAFF
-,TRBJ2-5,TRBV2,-,TGTGCCAGCAGTGAACTGGGGCTTCAAGAGACCCAGTACTTC,CASSELGLQETQYF
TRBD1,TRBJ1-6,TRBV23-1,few,TGCGCCAGTCCCTCAGGACAGGGGCGCAATTCACCCCTCCACTTT,CASPSGQGRNSPLHF
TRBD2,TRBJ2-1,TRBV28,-,TGTGCCAGCAGTTGGACTAGCGGGAGGTCCCACAATGAGCAGTTCTTC,CASSWTSGRSHNEQFF
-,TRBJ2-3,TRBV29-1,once,TGCAGCGTTGAAAAGCAGGTCACAGATACGCAGTATTTT,CSVEKQVTDTQYF
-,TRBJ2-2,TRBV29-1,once,TGCAGCGTTGAAGACACGAACACCGGGGAGCTGTTTTTT,CSVEDTNTGELFF
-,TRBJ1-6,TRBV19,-,TGTGCCAGTAGTATACAGGCAAGCTCCTATAATTCACCCCTCCACTTT,CASSIQASSYNSPLHF
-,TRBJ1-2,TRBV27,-,TGTGCCAGCAGTTTAGATGGAGACTTTGATGGCTACACCTTC,CASSLDGDFDGYTF
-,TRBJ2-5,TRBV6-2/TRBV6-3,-,TGTGCCAGCAGTTACTTGGTTCAGCAAGAGACCCAGTACTTC,CASSYLVQQETQYF
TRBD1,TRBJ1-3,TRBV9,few,TGTGCCAGCAGCGCGGACAGGGTTGGAAACACCATATATTTT,CASSADRVGNTIYF
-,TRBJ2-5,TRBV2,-,TGTGCCAGCAGTGAATATCGGTCGGGAGTGGAGACCCAGTACTTC,CASSEYRSGVETQYF
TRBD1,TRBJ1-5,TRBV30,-,TGTGCCTGCTCGGACAGGGTGAATCAGCCCCAGCATTTT,CACSDRVNQPQHF
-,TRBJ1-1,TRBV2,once,TGTGCCAGCGGAAAGGGGGAGCTGAACACTGAAGCTTTCTTT,CASGKGELNTEAFF
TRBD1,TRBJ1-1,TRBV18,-,TGTGCCAGCTCCAGGGGGGTGGACACTGAAGCTTTCTTT,CASSRGVDTEAFF
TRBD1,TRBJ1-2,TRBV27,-,TGTGCCAGCAGCCCCCGGACAGGGGTCGTATTTGGCTACACCTTC,CASSPRTGVVFGYTF
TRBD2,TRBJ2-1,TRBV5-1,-,TGCGCCAGCAGCGCACTAGCGGGAGGGCCTAGTGAGCAGTTCTTC,CASSALAGGPSEQFF
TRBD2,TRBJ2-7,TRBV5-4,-,TGTGCCAGCAGCTCGCCTACTAGCGGGAATTCCTACGAGCAGTACTTC,CASSSPTSGNSYEQYF
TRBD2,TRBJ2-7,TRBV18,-,TGTGCCAGCTCACGACTAGCGGGAGGTGGGGACGAGCAGTACTTC,CASSRLAGGGDEQYF
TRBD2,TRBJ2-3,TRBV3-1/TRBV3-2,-,TGTGCCAGCTCCGGACTAGCGGGTGCAGATACGCAGTATTTT,CASSGLAGADTQYF
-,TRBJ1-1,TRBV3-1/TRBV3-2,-,TGTGCCAGCAGCCAAGGAAGGGGGGGAGAAGCTTTCTTT,CASSQGRGGEAFF
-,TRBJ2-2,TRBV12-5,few,TGTGCTAGTGGTTTGGGAGTTCCCGGGGAGCTGTTTTTT,CASGLGVPGELFF
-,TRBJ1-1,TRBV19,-,TGTGCCAGTAGTATCGACGCGGGGCGGTACGAAGCTTTCTTT,CASSIDAGRYEAFF
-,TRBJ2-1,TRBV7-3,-,TGTGCCAGCAGCATTAGCGGAGGGGGCGATGAGCAGTTCTTC,CASSISGGGDEQFF
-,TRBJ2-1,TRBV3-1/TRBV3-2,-,TGTGCCAGCAGCCAAGACCCGGGAACGTACAATGAGCAGTTCTTC,CASSQDPGTYNEQFF
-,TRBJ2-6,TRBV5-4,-,TGTGCCAGCAGCTTGGCCGAAGGCGGATTGGGCTCTGGGGCCAACGTCCTGACTTTC,CASSLAEGGLGSGANVLTF
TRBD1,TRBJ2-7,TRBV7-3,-,TGTGCCAGCAGCCCACAGGGGACGGGAAGCTCCTACGAGCAGTACTTC,CASSPQGTGSSYEQYF
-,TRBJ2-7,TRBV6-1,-,TGTGCCAGCAGTGAAGATGGGGGTGGAGGGCCCCACGAGCAGTACTTC,CASSEDGGGGPHEQYF
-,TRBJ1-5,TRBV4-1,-,TGCGCCAGCAGCTCGTACCGGGGAGCCCAGCCCCAGCATTTT,CASSSYRGAQPQHF
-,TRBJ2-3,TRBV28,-,TGTGCCAGCAGTTTAGGGCTGGGTCCGAGCACAGATACGCAGTATTTT,CASSLGLGPSTDTQYF
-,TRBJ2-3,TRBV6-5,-,TGTGCCAGCAGTTACTCGAGGGCAGGATGGAGAGATACGCAGTATTTT,CASSYSRAGWRDTQYF
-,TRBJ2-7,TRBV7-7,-,TGTGCTAGCAGCTTAGCGCTCGGGAGAGGCTACGAGCAGTACTTC,CASSLALGRGYEQYF
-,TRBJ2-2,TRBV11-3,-,TGTGCCAGCAGTTCAGGGTCCGGGGAGCTGTTTTTT,CASSSGSGELFF
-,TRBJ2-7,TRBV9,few,TGTGCCAGCAGCGTGGCCGGCGGGGTCGGTAACGAGCAGTACTTC,CASSVAGGVGNEQYF
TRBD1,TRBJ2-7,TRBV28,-,TGTGCCAGCAGTTCTCCTACAGGGGGAGGCTACGAGCAGTACTTC,CASSSPTGGGYEQYF
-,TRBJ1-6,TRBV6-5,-,TGTGCCAGCAGCCCAGGGGAGTCTTATTCACCCCTCCACTTT,CASSPGESYSPLHF
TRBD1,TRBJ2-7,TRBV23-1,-,TGCGCCAACTGGGACAGGGAGGTTCGCGAGCAGTACTTC,CANWDREVREQYF
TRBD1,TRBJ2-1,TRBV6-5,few,TGTGCCAGCAACCGGGACAGGGGGAATGAGCAGTTCTTC,CASNRDRGNEQFF
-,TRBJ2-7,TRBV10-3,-,TGTGCCATCAATGAAGGAGGGTACGAGCAGTACTTC,CAINEGGYEQYF
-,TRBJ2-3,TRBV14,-,TGTGCCAGCAGCCAAGACCTCGCTGCGACAGATACGCAGTATTTT,CASSQDLAATDTQYF
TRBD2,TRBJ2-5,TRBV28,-,TGTGCCAGCAGCCAGAGACTAGCGGGCCTACAAGAGACCCAGTACTTC,CASSQRLAGLQETQYF
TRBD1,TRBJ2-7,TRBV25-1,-,TGTGCCAGCAGTGAATCCCCCGGGACAGGGGACTACGAGCAGTACTTC,CASSESPGTGDYEQYF
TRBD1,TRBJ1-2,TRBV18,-,TGTGCCAGCTCACCAGGGGGACAGTTCTATGGCTACACCTTC,CASSPGGQFYGYTF
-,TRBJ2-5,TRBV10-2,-,TGCGCCAGCAAAAGACTAGACCCTCTTTGGGAGACCCAGTACTTC,CASKRLDPLWETQYF
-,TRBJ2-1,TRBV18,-,TGTGCCAGCTCATCCGGGAGACACAACAATGAGCAGTTCTTC,CASSSGRHNNEQFF
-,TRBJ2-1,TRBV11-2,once,TGTGCCAGCAGCTTAGCTCGACTGAACTCCTACAATGAGCAATTCTTC,CASSLARLNSYNEQFF
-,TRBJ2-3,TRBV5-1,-,TGCGCCAGCAGCTACCTCGGGACAGATACGCAGTATTTT,CASSYLGTDTQYF
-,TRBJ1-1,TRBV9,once,TGTGCCAGCAGCCCTTCCATGGGGGGGCGGGTCACTGAAGCTTTCTTT,CASSPSMGGRVTEAFF
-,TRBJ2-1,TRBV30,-,TGTGCCTGGAGTAATAACAATGAGCAGTTCTTC,CAWSNNNEQFF
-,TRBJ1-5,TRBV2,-,TGTGCCAGCAGTGAACGGGGGAATTTACAGCCCCAGCATTTT,CASSERGNLQPQHF
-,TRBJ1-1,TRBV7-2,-,TGTGCCAGCAGCTTAGATCGGACAGCGGCCACTGAAGCTTTCTTT,CASSLDRTAATEAFF
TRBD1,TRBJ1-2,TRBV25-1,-,TGTGCCAGCAGTGAGAGAACGACAGGGTTCGCCTATGGCTACACCTTC,CASSERTTGFAYGYTF
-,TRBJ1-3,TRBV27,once,TGTGCCAGCAGGCGGGGCTCTGGAAACACCATATATTTT,CASRRGSGNTIYF
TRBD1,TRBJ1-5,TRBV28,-,TGTGCCAGCAGTTTATCAGGGGGTGATCAGCCCCAGCATTTT,CASSLSGGDQPQHF
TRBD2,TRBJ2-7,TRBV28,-,TGTGCCTCTCAGCGGGGTTACGAGCAGTACTTC,CASQRGYEQYF
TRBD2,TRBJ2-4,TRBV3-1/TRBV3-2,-,TGTGCCAGCAGCCAAGATCCGACTAGCGAGTCGGACATTCAGTACTTC,CASSQDPTSESDIQYF
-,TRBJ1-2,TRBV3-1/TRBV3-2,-,TGTGCCAGCAGCCACACGTCGACAGGCGAGAACTATGGCTACACCTTC,CASSHTSTGENYGYTF
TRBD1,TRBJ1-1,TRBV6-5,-,TGTGCCAGCAGTACCGGGACAGGGGTCACTGAAGCTTTCTTT,CASSTGTGVTEAFF
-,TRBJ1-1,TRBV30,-,TGTGCCTGGAGTGTACTGATAGGGCAGGGGAACACTGAAGCTTTCTTT,CAWSVLIGQGNTEAFF